The present TCR beta chain was sequenced within a study of regulatory T cells in long-lasting Graves disease. Time point given: persistent/refractory GD, antithyroid drugs over 5 years with positive TRAb. Researchers made the TCR library from RNA that was extracted from PBMCs. Both iRepertoire HTBI primers and Arm-PCR of CDR3 regions were used to build the TCR beta libraries. One entry per CDR3 protein, called by TCRdb with MiXCR from the multiplex PCR reads. The profile covers over 650,000 distinct CDR3 sequences, with approximately 31% appearing a single time and about two fifths taken by the ten largest. Trimming removed 4 bases at V and 3 bases at J, with 13 bases between. Germline CDR1 reads LGHDT; CDR2 reads YNNKEL (reference sequence). This CDR3 region has 14 residues.

This TCR came from a female donor with Graves disease. The chain has TRBV3-1 and TRBJ2-7; D remains unclear. Source: peripheral blood mononuclear cells (PBMCs), taken when the disease was refractory, from a patient treated with antithyroid drugs. In nucleotides, the CDR3 is TGTGCCAGCAGCCGGACGCGGTTCCTCTACGAGCAGTACTTC. This codes for CASSRTRFLYEQYF.